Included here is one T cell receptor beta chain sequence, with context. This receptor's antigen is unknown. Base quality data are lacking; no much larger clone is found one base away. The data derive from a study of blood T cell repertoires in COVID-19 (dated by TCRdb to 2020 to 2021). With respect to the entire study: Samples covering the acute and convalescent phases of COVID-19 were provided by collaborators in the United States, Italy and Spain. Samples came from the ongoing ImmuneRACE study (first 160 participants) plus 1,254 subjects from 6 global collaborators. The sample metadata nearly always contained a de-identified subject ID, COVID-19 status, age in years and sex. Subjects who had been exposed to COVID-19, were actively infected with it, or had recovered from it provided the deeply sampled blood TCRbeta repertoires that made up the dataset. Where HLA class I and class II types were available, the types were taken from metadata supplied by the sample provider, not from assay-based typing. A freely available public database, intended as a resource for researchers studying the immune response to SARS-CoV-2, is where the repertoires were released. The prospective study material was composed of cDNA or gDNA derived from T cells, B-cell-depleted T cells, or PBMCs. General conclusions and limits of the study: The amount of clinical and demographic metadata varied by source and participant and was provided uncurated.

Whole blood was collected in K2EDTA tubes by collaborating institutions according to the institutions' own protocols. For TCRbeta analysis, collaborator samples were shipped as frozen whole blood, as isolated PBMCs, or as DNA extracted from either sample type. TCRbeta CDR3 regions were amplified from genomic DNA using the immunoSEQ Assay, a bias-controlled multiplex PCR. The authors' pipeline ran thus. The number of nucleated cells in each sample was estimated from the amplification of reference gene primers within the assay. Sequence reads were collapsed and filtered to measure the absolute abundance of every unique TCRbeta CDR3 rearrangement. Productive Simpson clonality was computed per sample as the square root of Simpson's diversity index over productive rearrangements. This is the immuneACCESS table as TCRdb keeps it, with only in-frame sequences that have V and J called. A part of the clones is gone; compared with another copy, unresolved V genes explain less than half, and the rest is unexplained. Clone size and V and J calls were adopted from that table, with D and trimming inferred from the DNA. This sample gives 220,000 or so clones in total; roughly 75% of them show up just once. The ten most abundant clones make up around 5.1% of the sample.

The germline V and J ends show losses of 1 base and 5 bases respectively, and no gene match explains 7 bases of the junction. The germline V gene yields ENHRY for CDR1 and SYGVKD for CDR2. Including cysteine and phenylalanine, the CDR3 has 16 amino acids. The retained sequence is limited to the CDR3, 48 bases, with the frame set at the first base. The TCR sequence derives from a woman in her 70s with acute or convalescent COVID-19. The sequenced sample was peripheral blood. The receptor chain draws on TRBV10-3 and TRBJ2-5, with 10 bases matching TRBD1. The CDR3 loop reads CAISELGTGDQETQYF. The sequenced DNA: TGTGCCATCAGTGAGTTGGGGACAGGGGATCAGGAGACCCAGTACTTC.